This entry lists 22 T cell receptor beta chains sequenced from one sample in a study of T cell responses to AZD1222 COVID-19 vaccine. This table comes from immunoSEQ multiplex PCR, and its TCRdb copy is limited to in-frame clones, with some not included. The sample records about 120,000 clones, around 87% being singletons. The sample here was peripheral blood, taken on day 0 of AZD1222 vaccination. These receptors all come from an adult in good health.

This clone was detected only once. This sequence joins TRBV5-4 and TRBJ2-1, with 7 bases matching TRBD1. The CDR3 is 14 amino acids. The germline V gene encodes CDR1 SGHNT and CDR2 YYREEE (reference sequence). V gave up 4 bases and J gave up 8 bases; unmatched junction bases: 9. The CDR3 sequence: CASSPSRTGHEQFF. For the CDR3, the DNA is TGTGCCAGCAGCCCATCTAGGACAGGTCATGAGCAGTTCTTC. Together with reference TRBV5-4 and TRBJ2-1, the CDR3 gives the full variable domain: ETGVTQSPTHLIKTRGQQVTLRCSSQSGHNTVSWYQQALGQGPQFIFQYYREEENGRGNFPPRFSGLQFPNYSSELNVNALELDDSALYLCASSPSRTGHEQFFGPGTRLTVL.

For the CDR3, the DNA is TGTGCCAGCAGCTTACGGGGGGGCACAGATACGCAGTATTTT. This translates into CASSLRGGTDTQYF. J is TRBJ2-3 and V is TRBV7-3; TRBD2 matches at 7 bases. The CDR3 is 14 amino acids. Germline V gene lookup returns CDR1 SGHTA and CDR2 FQGTGA. V trimming: 2 bases; J trimming: 1 base; junction bases outside the gene matches: 0.

This clone has a single count. The CDR3, as DNA: TGTGCCAGCAGTTTAGCAGGGATGAACACTGAAGCTTTCTTT. It is translated as CASSLAGMNTEAFF. The genes are TRBV27 and TRBJ1-1; tentative D call: TRBD1 (5 bases). V lost 2 bases and J lost 0, with 7 bases in between. CDR1 is MNHEY and CDR2 is SMNVEV in the germline V gene (reference sequence). This CDR3 is 14 amino acids long.

This chain connects TRBV19 to TRBJ2-1, with 12 bases that match TRBD2. The CDR3 runs 18 residues. The germline V gene encodes CDR1 LNHDA and CDR2 SQIVND (reference sequence). With 3 bases clipped from V and 0 bases from J, the junction kept 6 bases outside the gene matches. The CDR3 coding sequence is TGTGCCAGTAGTATGCTAGCGGGAGGGCCTAGCTCCTACAATGAGCAGTTCTTC. Amino acids: CASSMLAGGPSSYNEQFF.

The chain links TRBV19 to TRBJ2-1; D is unclear. Trimming removed 3 bases at V and 9 bases at J, with 6 bases between. Germline-derived CDR1 and CDR2 are LNHDA and SQIVND (reference sequence). This CDR3 spans 11 amino acids. The CDR3 region is CASSMEREQFF. CDR3 sequence (DNA): TGTGCCAGTAGTATGGAGCGTGAGCAGTTCTTC. Based on the CDR3 plus reference TRBV19 and TRBJ2-1, the full variable domain is DGGITQSPKYLFRKEGQNVTLSCEQNLNHDAMYWYRQDPGQGLRLIYYSQIVNDFQKGDIAEGYSVSREKKESFPLTVTSAQKNPTAFYLCASSMEREQFFGPGTRLTVL.

The chain uses TRBV4-1 and TRBJ2-7; D is possibly TRBD1 or TRBD2 (5 bases each). Germline CDR1 reads MGHRA; CDR2 reads YSYEKL. The length of the CDR3 is 15 residues. The V end lost 0 bases, the J end lost 3 bases, and 12 bases lay between the germline ends. The CDR3 loop is CASSQEEGLLYEQYF. The CDR3 nucleotides are TGCGCCAGCAGCCAAGAAGAGGGGCTTCTCTACGAGCAGTACTTC.

The rearrangement uses TRBV4-1 and TRBJ1-1; D unresolved. The length of the CDR3 is 13 residues. The V gene lost 0 bases and the J gene lost 9 bases, with 11 bases spanning the gap. Germline V gene data show CDR1 as MGHRA and CDR2 as YSYEKL. The CDR3 nucleotides are TGCGCCAGCAGCCAAGATCTTTACCTAAAAGCTTTCTTT. Protein sequence: CASSQDLYLKAFF.

The J gene is TRBJ2-7, the V gene TRBV5-8; 8 bases align to TRBD1. The CDR3 runs 15 residues. Per germline, CDR1 SGHTS and CDR2 YDEGEE. The junction had 11 bases not matched to a gene; V was cut back by 4 bases and J by 5 bases. As DNA, the CDR3 is TGTGCCAGCAGCACCCGGACAGGGAGAGGTGACGAGCAGTACTTC. It translates to CASSTRTGRGDEQYF.

This chain connects TRBV24-1 to TRBJ1-2; TRBD1 aligns across 9 bases. Trimming took 9 bases from V and 4 from J; bases not matched to a gene: 8. CDR3 size: 14 residues. Per the germline V gene, CDR1 is KGHDR and CDR2 is SFDVKD. CDR3: CATSGLDRGYGYTF. The CDR3 region has the DNA TGTGCCACCTCCGGTCTGGACAGGGGCTATGGCTACACCTTC.

This chain connects TRBV5-1 to TRBJ2-1; the D gene is possibly TRBD2 (5 bases). V lost 0 bases, J lost 7 bases, and 11 bases lay in between. This CDR3 comprises 14 residues. Germline CDR1 is SGHRS and CDR2 is YFSETQ. CDR3 protein: CASSLGSGINEQFF. The CDR3 bases are TGCGCCAGCAGCTTGGGATCCGGGATAAATGAGCAGTTCTTC.

The rearrangement links TRBV7-2 to TRBJ1-1, with D perhaps matching TRBD1 (5 bases). Germline values: CDR1 SGHTA, CDR2 FQGNSA. This CDR3 region has 14 residues. The V end was cut by 6 bases, the J end by 4 bases, with 15 bases between. The DNA for the CDR3 is TGTGCCAGCAGACCTCAGGGCTGGGGCACTGAAGCTTTCTTT. Its translation is CASRPQGWGTEAFF.

The chain couples TRBV5-4 to TRBJ1-1; 10 positions match TRBD1. The germline gives CDR1 SGHNT, CDR2 YYREEE (reference sequence). Trimming at V came to 4 bases and at J to 4 bases, leaving 4 bases not matched to a gene. The CDR3 sequence is 14 residues long. In DNA, the CDR3 is TGTGCCAGCAGCGGGACAGGGGTTGTCACTGAAGCTTTCTTT. Translating it yields CASSGTGVVTEAFF. Supplemented by reference TRBV5-4 and TRBJ1-1, the full variable domain reads ETGVTQSPTHLIKTRGQQVTLRCSSQSGHNTVSWYQQALGQGPQFIFQYYREEENGRGNFPPRFSGLQFPNYSSELNVNALELDDSALYLCASSGTGVVTEAFFGQGTRLTVV.

The chain carries TRBV2 and TRBJ1-5; D perhaps matches TRBD1 (5 bases). V shed 4 bases and J shed 4 bases, with 8 bases lying between them. The CDR3 length is 13 residues. Germline V gene sequence: CDR1 SNHLY, CDR2 FYNNEI. The CDR3 DNA follows: TGTGCCAGCAGTGGCCAGGGAAATCAGCCCCAGCATTTT. Translation gives CASSGQGNQPQHF.

The chain employs TRBV15 and TRBJ2-3; 7 nucleotides align to TRBD2. Unmatched junction bases numbered 10, after V lost 0 bases and J lost 7 bases. This CDR3 is 16 amino acids long. Germline CDR1 reads LNHNV; CDR2 reads YYDKDF (reference sequence). CDR3 DNA: TGTGCCACCAGCAGAGATTGGGCGGGAGAGGGGCATACGCAGTATTTT. Protein product: CATSRDWAGEGHTQYF.

The V and J genes are TRBV21-1 and TRBJ1-5. TRBV21-1 counts as a pseudogene. The CDR3 covers 15 residues. The CDR3 region is CAPPAGRTGNQPQHF. Written as DNA, the CDR3 is TGTGCCCCACCAGCGGGCAGGACCGGCAATCAGCCCCAGCATTTT.

The chain joins TRBV7-8 to TRBJ2-1; tentatively, D is TRBD1 or TRBD2 (6 bases each). The CDR3 extends over 15 amino acids. The V and J ends lost 3 bases and 2 bases respectively, with 11 bases between them. CDR1 SGHVS and CDR2 FQNEAQ come from the germline V gene. In nucleotides, the CDR3 is TGTGCCAGCAGCTTCTTTGGGGGGCCCTACAATGAGCAGTTCTTC. Translating it yields CASSFFGGPYNEQFF.

The gene calls are TRBV27 and TRBJ1-2; TRBD1 is a possible D gene (6 bases). V lost 5 bases and J lost 8, with 21 bases in between. The CDR3 extends over 15 amino acids. Germline V lookup: CDR1 MNHEY, CDR2 SMNVEV (reference sequence). The CDR3 sequence: CASSPTGTQSAGYTF. CDR3 nucleotide sequence: TGTGCCAGCAGTCCCACCGGGACACAATCAGCGGGCTACACCTTC.

This clone has only one observation. The J gene is TRBJ1-4, the V gene TRBV16, with D possibly being TRBD1 (6 bases). Germline V gives CDR1 KGHSY, CDR2 FQNENV. Trimming removed 6 bases from V and 8 bases from J, with 19 bases in between. This CDR3 is built from 15 residues. In DNA form, the CDR3 reads TGTGCCAGCAGTCGCGTCGGGGGCAGAATAGAAAAACTGTTTTTT. It translates to CASSRVGGRIEKLFF.

The chain recombines TRBV30 with TRBJ2-7; D is perhaps TRBD2 (7 bases). This CDR3 is built from 12 residues. Between the trimmed V and J ends, which lost 4 bases and 3 bases, there was a span of 10 bases. CDR1 and CDR2 (germline): GTSNPN, SVGIG (reference sequence). The DNA for the CDR3 is TGTGCCTGGACGGGGGGCGGCTACGAGCAGTACTTC. Protein: CAWTGGGYEQYF.

This clone showed up just a few times. The chain recombines TRBV3-1 (or the pseudogene TRBV3-2) with TRBJ1-5; D uncertain. V lost 1 base and J lost 9, with 13 bases in between. The CDR3 runs 14 residues. Germline assignment: CDR1 LGHDT and CDR2 YNNKEL (reference sequence). The CDR3 region is CASSQGWGIMPQHF. CDR3 bases: TGTGCCAGCAGCCAAGGTTGGGGTATTATGCCCCAGCATTTT.

The chain carries TRBV27 and TRBJ2-7; 11 bases align to TRBD1. The CDR3 covers 15 residues. Trimming at V came to 2 bases and at J to 6 bases, leaving 6 bases not matched to a gene. In germline, CDR1 is MNHEY, CDR2 SMNVEV (reference sequence). The CDR3 DNA sequence: TGTGCCAGCAGTTTAGAGGGACAGGGGGGAGCCGAGCAGTACTTC. As protein: CASSLEGQGGAEQYF.

This clone was found once. The rearrangement links TRBV3-1 (or the pseudogene TRBV3-2) to TRBJ2-5; D tentatively reads TRBD1 or TRBD2 (6 bases each). CDR1 and CDR2 from the germline V gene are LGHDT and YNNKEL (reference sequence). The CDR3 loop spans 13 amino acids. The V and J ends lost 4 bases and 4 bases respectively, with 10 bases between them. CDR3 in amino acids: CASSRGARETQYF. CDR3 in DNA: TGTGCCAGCAGCCGGGGGGCGCGAGAGACCCAGTACTTC.